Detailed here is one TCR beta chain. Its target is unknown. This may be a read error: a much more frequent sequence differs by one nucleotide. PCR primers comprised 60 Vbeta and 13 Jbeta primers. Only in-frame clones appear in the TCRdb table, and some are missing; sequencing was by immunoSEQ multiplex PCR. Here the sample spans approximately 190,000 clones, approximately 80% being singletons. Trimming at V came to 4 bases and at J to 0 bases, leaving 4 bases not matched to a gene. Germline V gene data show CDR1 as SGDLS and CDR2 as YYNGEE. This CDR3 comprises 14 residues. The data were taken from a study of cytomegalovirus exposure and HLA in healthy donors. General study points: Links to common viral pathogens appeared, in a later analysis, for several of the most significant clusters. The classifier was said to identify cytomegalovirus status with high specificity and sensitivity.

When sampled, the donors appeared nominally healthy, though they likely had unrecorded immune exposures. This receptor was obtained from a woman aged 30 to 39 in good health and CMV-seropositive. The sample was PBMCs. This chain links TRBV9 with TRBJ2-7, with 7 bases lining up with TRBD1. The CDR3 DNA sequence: TGTGCCAGCAGCCCCACAGGGGACTCCTACGAGCAGTACTTC. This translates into CASSPTGDSYEQYF.